This TCR beta chain was recorded in a study of blood T cell repertoires in COVID-19. Study as a whole: The cDNA or gDNA used as material had been derived from T cells, B-cell-depleted T cells, or PBMCs.

Sequenced by immunoSEQ multiplex PCR; TCRdb stores in-frame clones only, minus some. Of about 320,000 clones in the sample, about nine tenths were seen once. All enrollees were roughly 18 to 90 years old and from roughly 26 US areas. Self-reported history from a screening survey and questionnaire set each donor's cohort. All recovered Cohort 3 donors got two negative PCRs, got clearance, or saw symptom resolution. The germline V and J ends were trimmed by 11 bases and 0 bases, with 13 bases remaining between them. This CDR3 contains 13 residues. Germline V CDR1 and CDR2: ENHRY, SYGVKD. The V and J genes are TRBV10-3 and TRBJ1-1, with D perhaps TRBD1 (6 bases). Sequencing input: PBMCs or T cells enriched from blood (not recorded which). The source is a man aged 60-69 years who had recovered from COVID-19. The CDR3 protein is CASSGALNTEAFF. CDR3 sequence (DNA): TGTGCCTCCTCAGGGGCCTTGAACACTGAAGCTTTCTTT.